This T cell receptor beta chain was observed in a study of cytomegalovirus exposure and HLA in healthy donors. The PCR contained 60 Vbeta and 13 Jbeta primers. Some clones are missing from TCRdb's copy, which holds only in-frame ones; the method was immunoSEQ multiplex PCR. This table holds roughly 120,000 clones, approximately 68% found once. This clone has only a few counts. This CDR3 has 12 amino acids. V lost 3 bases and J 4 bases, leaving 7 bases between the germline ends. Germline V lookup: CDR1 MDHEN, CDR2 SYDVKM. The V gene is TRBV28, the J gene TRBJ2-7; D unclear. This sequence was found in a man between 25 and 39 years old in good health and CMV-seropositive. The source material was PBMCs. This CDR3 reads CASSFSRYEQYF. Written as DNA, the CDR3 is TGTGCCAGCAGTTTTTCGAGGTACGAGCAGTACTTC.